The 24 T cell receptor beta chains given below trace back to one sample, sequenced in a study of STAT5B mutations in CD4+ large granular lymphocyte leukemia. Clones were read by immunoSEQ multiplex PCR, and TCRdb kept only the in-frame ones, dropping some. Of about 5,000 clones in the sample, about four fifths were seen once. Sequenced: PBMCs. The receptor set was obtained from an older man with CD4+ T-cell large granular lymphocyte leukemia.

This chain joins TRBV6-7 and TRBJ2-6, with 13 bases lining up with TRBD2. TRBV6-7 is sorted into the ORF group, with uncertain function. This CDR3 is 17 amino acids long. V was clipped by 6 bases and J by 1 base; unmatched bases: 3. For the CDR3, the DNA is TGTGCCAGCAGGAGGACTAGCGGGAGATCTGGGGCCAACGTCCTGACTTTC. The encoded protein is CASRRTSGRSGANVLTF.

The chain links TRBV19 to TRBJ2-2, with 9 bases that match TRBD1. The CDR3 length is 14 residues. Looked up from germline, CDR1 is LNHDA and CDR2 is SQIVND (reference sequence). V was clipped by 10 bases and J by 4 bases; unmatched bases: 7. CDR3 amino acids: CATRDRASTGELFF. As DNA, the CDR3 is TGTGCCACCCGGGACAGGGCTTCCACCGGGGAGCTGTTTTTT.

The chain uses TRBV7-8 and TRBJ2-1, with 9 bases aligning to TRBD1. Trimming took 1 base from V and 5 from J; bases not matched to a gene: 3. This CDR3 comprises 15 residues. The germline gives CDR1 SGHVS, CDR2 FQNEAQ. This CDR3 reads CASSLVTGGDNEQFF. CDR3 coding DNA: TGTGCCAGCAGCTTAGTGACAGGGGGGGACAATGAGCAGTTCTTC.

The chain joins TRBV5-4 to TRBJ2-7; maybe TRBD2 (5 bases). This CDR3 has 13 residues. Germline V gives CDR1 SGHNT, CDR2 YYREEE (reference sequence). Trimming pared 1 base from V and 4 bases from J, leaving 9 bases between. Here the CDR3 reads CASSLFPGYEQYF. The CDR3, as DNA: TGTGCCAGCAGCTTGTTTCCGGGGTACGAGCAGTACTTC.

The V and J genes are TRBV2 and TRBJ2-3, with 11 bases that match TRBD2. V was clipped by 7 bases and J by 5 bases; unmatched bases: 11. The germline V gene has CDR1 SNHLY and CDR2 FYNNEI. This CDR3 contains 16 residues. The CDR3 protein is CASTRTSGGKLDTQYF. The CDR3, as DNA: TGTGCCAGCACCCGTACTAGCGGGGGCAAATTAGATACGCAGTATTTT.

The V call is TRBV18, the J call TRBJ1-5; 7 bases are a match to TRBD1. Losses at the gene ends were 2 bases for V and 4 bases for J; bases not matched to a gene: 5. CDR3 length: 15 residues. Germline CDR1 KGHSH, CDR2 LQKENI. The CDR3, as DNA: TGTGCCAGCTCACCAGGACAGGCGATAAATCAGCCCCAGCATTTT. This encodes CASSPGQAINQPQHF.

The J gene is TRBJ1-5, the V gene TRBV25-1; D remains ambiguous. The ends were cut back, 2 bases at V and 7 bases at J, with 6 bases in the middle. The CDR3 is made up of 12 amino acids. Germline loops: CDR1 MGHDK, CDR2 SYGVNS. CDR3 coding DNA: TGTGCCAGCAGTGAACGTAAACAGCCCCAGCATTTT. This translates into CASSERKQPQHF.

CDR3 bases: TGCAGCGTTGGTTCGGCGGGACAATGGTACTTC. This translates into CSVGSAGQWYF. V is TRBV29-1 and J is TRBJ2-7, with D possibly called TRBD1 or TRBD2 (6 bases each). V was cut by 4 bases and J by 12 bases, with 16 bases left in between. The germline V gene has CDR1 SQVTM and CDR2 ANQGSEA. This CDR3 is built from 11 residues.

The chain has TRBV7-2 and TRBJ2-3; D gene unclear. CDR1 SGHTA and CDR2 FQGNSA come from the germline V gene. The germline V and J ends were trimmed by 3 bases and 2 bases, with 3 bases remaining between them. The CDR3 sequence is 12 residues long. DNA for the CDR3: TGTGCCAGCAGCTTTGACACAGATACGCAGTATTTT. Translated: CASSFDTDTQYF.

The chain recombines TRBV5-1 with TRBJ2-2, with D perhaps matching TRBD2 (6 bases). The V and J ends lost 0 bases and 3 bases respectively, with 9 bases between them. Germline-derived CDR1 and CDR2 are SGHRS and YFSETQ. The CDR3 consists of 15 residues. The CDR3 nucleotides are TGCGCCAGCAGCTTGGATGGAGGGGACACCGGGGAGCTGTTTTTT. The encoded protein is CASSLDGGDTGELFF.

The rearrangement joins TRBV5-1 to TRBJ2-1; D remains unclear. The germline gives CDR1 SGHRS, CDR2 YFSETQ. The CDR3 runs 13 residues. Trimming removed 3 bases at V and 7 bases at J, with 11 bases between. In DNA, the CDR3 is TGCGCCAGCAGCTCCAACCTAGTTAATGAGCAGTTCTTC. This encodes CASSSNLVNEQFF.

This clone was seen once. The chain joins TRBV5-1 to TRBJ2-3, with a weak D call TRBD2 (5 bases). V lost 4 bases, J lost 0 bases, and 15 bases lay in between. The CDR3 has 16 residues. The germline V gene has CDR1 SGHRS and CDR2 YFSETQ. The CDR3 is CASSGGWESSTDTQYF. As DNA, the CDR3 is TGCGCCAGCAGCGGTGGTTGGGAGTCTAGCACAGATACGCAGTATTTT. Variable domain in full (rest from reference TRBV5-1 and TRBJ2-3): KAGVTQTPRYLIKTRGQQVTLSCSPISGHRSVSWYQQTPGQGLQFLFEYFSETQRNKGNFPGRFSGRQFSNSRSEMNVSTLELGDSALYLCASSGGWESSTDTQYFGPGTRLTVL.

The chain employs TRBV7-9 and TRBJ2-5; 10 nucleotides line up with TRBD2. The CDR3 length is 16 residues. Germline lookup yields CDR1 SEHNR and CDR2 FQNEAQ (reference sequence). Trimming at V came to 3 bases and at J to 2 bases, leaving 6 bases not matched to a gene. The CDR3 region is CASSFGTSVGQETQYF. The CDR3 DNA follows: TGTGCCAGCAGCTTCGGGACTAGCGTTGGGCAAGAGACCCAGTACTTC.

The chain has TRBV9 and TRBJ2-1; D ambiguous. The CDR3 totals 16 residues. Germline V gives CDR1 SGDLS, CDR2 YYNGEE. Trimming left V 2 bases short and J 0 bases short, with 12 bases between. The CDR3 region is CASSVRTGRSYNEQFF. The CDR3 region has the DNA TGTGCCAGCAGCGTCCGGACGGGTCGCTCCTACAATGAGCAGTTCTTC.

The chain combines TRBV10-3 with TRBJ2-1, with TRBD2 matching 9 bases. There are 15 residues in the CDR3. Per germline, CDR1 ENHRY and CDR2 SYGVKD. V gave up 4 bases and J gave up 7 bases; unmatched junction bases: 8. CDR3 bases: TGTGCCATCAGTGGTTTGGCTAGCGGGGCAAATGAGCAGTTCTTC. Translation gives CAISGLASGANEQFF.

The chain uses TRBV5-1 and TRBJ2-5; 12 positions match TRBD2. The germline V gene has CDR1 SGHRS and CDR2 YFSETQ. The J segment lost 4 bases and the V segment lost 4 bases, leaving 2 bases of the junction unmatched. This CDR3 spans 14 amino acids. The CDR3 here is CASSAGLAGETQYF. CDR3 nucleotides: TGCGCCAGCAGCGCGGGACTAGCGGGAGAGACCCAGTACTTC. Supplemented by reference TRBV5-1 and TRBJ2-5, the full variable domain reads KAGVTQTPRYLIKTRGQQVTLSCSPISGHRSVSWYQQTPGQGLQFLFEYFSETQRNKGNFPGRFSGRQFSNSRSEMNVSTLELGDSALYLCASSAGLAGETQYFGPGTRLLVL.

The rearrangement links TRBV27 to TRBJ1-4, with 7 bases fitting TRBD1. This CDR3 has 15 amino acids. CDR1 is MNHEY and CDR2 is SMNVEV in the germline V gene (reference sequence). Unmatched junction bases numbered 6, after V lost 0 bases and J lost 8 bases. The CDR3 DNA is TGTGCCAGCAGTTTATCAGGGGGCGTATGGGAAAAACTGTTTTTT. Translation: CASSLSGGVWEKLFF.

The chain joins TRBV7-2 to TRBJ1-6, with TRBD1 matching 10 bases. This CDR3 is 15 amino acids long. With V trimmed by 1 base and J by 10 bases, 4 bases remained unmatched. CDR1 is SGHTA and CDR2 is FQGNSA in the germline V gene. CDR3 bases: TGTGCCAGCAGCTTAGAAGGGACAGGGGAATCACCCCTCCACTTT. Encoded protein: CASSLEGTGESPLHF.

The table lists this clone with a few counts. The rearrangement links TRBV2 to TRBJ2-7; D might be TRBD2 (5 bases). The CDR3 is 14 residues long. V was pared by 6 bases and J by 1 base, with 13 bases between. CDR1 is SNHLY and CDR2 is FYNNEI in the germline V gene. CDR3 sequence (DNA): TGTGCCAGCAGGACCCCATCGGGATCCTACGAGCAGTACTTC. It codes for CASRTPSGSYEQYF. Complete variable domain (other parts from reference TRBV2 and TRBJ2-7): EPEVTQTPSHQVTQMGQEVILRCVPISNHLYFYWYRQILGQKVEFLVSFYNNEISEKSEIFDDQFSVERPDGSNFTLKIRSTKLEDSAMYFCASRTPSGSYEQYFGPGTRLTVT.

J is TRBJ2-5 and V is TRBV7-9, with 7 bases matching TRBD1. This CDR3 region has 13 residues. With 7 bases clipped from V and 5 bases from J, the junction kept 7 bases outside the gene matches. Per the germline V gene, CDR1 is SEHNR and CDR2 is FQNEAQ (reference sequence). The CDR3 DNA reads TGTGCCAGCACCCAAACAGGGGTCGAGACCCAGTACTTC. Encoded protein: CASTQTGVETQYF.

This chain connects TRBV28 to TRBJ1-2; a possible D gene is TRBD1 (6 bases). CDR1 and CDR2 from the germline V gene are MDHEN and SYDVKM. The CDR3 is made up of 14 amino acids. V was cut by 6 bases and J by 2 bases, with 13 bases left in between. CDR3: CASSARGLNYGYTF. CDR3 nucleotides: TGTGCCAGCAGCGCCAGGGGTTTAAACTATGGCTACACCTTC.

The rearrangement links TRBV11-3 to TRBJ1-4; TRBD1 matches at 8 bases. The CDR3 is 16 residues long. Germline V gene data show CDR1 as SGHNT and CDR2 as YENEEA. V shed 3 bases, J shed 11 bases, and the junction held 14 bases outside the gene matches. The CDR3 sequence is CASSLEGTGKGGKLFF. The DNA of the CDR3 is TGTGCCAGCAGCTTGGAAGGGACAGGCAAAGGAGGGAAACTGTTTTTT.

The chain uses TRBV19 and TRBJ2-2; 7 bases are shared with TRBD1. The CDR3 is 13 amino acids. Germline values: CDR1 LNHDA, CDR2 SQIVND (reference sequence). J lost 7 bases, V lost 7 bases, and 6 bases had no gene match. Here the CDR3 DNA reads TGTGCCAGTACCATCAGGGGGATCGGGGAGCTGTTTTTT. It specifies CASTIRGIGELFF.

DNA for the CDR3: TGCAGTGCTACAGTGGAGGAGACCCAGTACTTC. It yields the protein CSATVEETQYF. This rearrangement joins TRBV20-1 to TRBJ2-5; D remains ambiguous. The V gene lost 4 bases and the J gene lost 5 bases, with 8 bases spanning the gap. Germline V gene sequence: CDR1 DFQATT, CDR2 SNEGSKA (reference sequence). The CDR3 covers 11 residues.